The TCR beta chain under discussion was sequenced for a study of tumor-infiltrating lymphocytes in primary liver carcinoma. Study background: The tumors, T1-T3 N0M0 lesions, were roughly 4 to 10 cm across. Whole-study results and caveats: A significantly higher top-250-clone fraction was found in tumors than in blood (p = 0.039). Just about 7.5-24% of leading clones were found in every one of five regions.

A primer matching the constant region was used to make TCR beta cDNA from 500 to 650 ng of total RNA. Three nested multiplex PCR rounds of slightly modified ARM-PCR generated TCR beta libraries. With TRBV1-TRBV30 forward primers and a C-beta reverse primer, the first two PCR rounds were run for about 10 cycles each. Via MiXCR, TCRdb re-called the multiplex PCR reads, giving one row per CDR3 protein. The data contain roughly 25,000 distinct CDR3 sequences, around 78% of them seen just once; the ten biggest clones take up 35% to 50%. The source material, 20-30 mg of unsorted bulk tissue, was used to co-extract RNA and DNA. Over 80% viable tumor cells were present in every tumor sample. The sample holds one count of this clonotype. Its target is not known. One junction end does not reproduce the germline sequence, and a read error may be involved. The germline V gene has CDR1 SGHAT and CDR2 FQDESV (reference sequence). The CDR3 consists of 15 residues.

The specimen sequenced was liver tumor tissue from sampling region 3. Subset indicated: tumor region T3, left-lateral pole. The receptor was isolated from a man aged 40-50 years with primary liver carcinoma and hepatitis B virus infection. This sequence joins TRBV11-1 and TRBJ1-1; D is unresolved. In DNA, the CDR3 is TGTGTCAGCAGCACCGGACTCACTATGATCACTGAAGCTTTCTTT. It encodes CVSSTGLTMITEAFF.